One and the same sample provided the 5 T cell receptor beta chains below, sequenced in a study of blood T cell repertoires in COVID-19. Libraries were prepared by immunoSEQ multiplex PCR; TCRdb keeps only in-frame clonotypes and omits some of them. The sample lists nearly 95,000 clones, more than 65% occurring once. The sequencing input was peripheral blood. These TCRs come from a human donor in a cohort sampled during active COVID-19.

The chain couples TRBV3-1 (or the pseudogene TRBV3-2) to TRBJ2-4; D not resolved. V shed 4 bases and J shed 0 bases, with 10 bases lying between them. This CDR3 spans 15 amino acids. Germline values: CDR1 LGHDT, CDR2 YNNKEL (reference sequence). In nucleotides, the CDR3 is TGTGCCAGCAGCCTACCCTCGGGAGCCAAAAACATTCAGTACTTC. Translation: CASSLPSGAKNIQYF.

The V call is TRBV28, the J call TRBJ2-7; 8 nucleotides agree with TRBD1. In germline, CDR1 is MDHEN, CDR2 SYDVKM. J gave up 7 bases and V 1 base, and 6 bases lay outside the gene matches. The CDR3 covers 14 residues. DNA of the CDR3: TGTGCCAGCAGTTTATCGTCAGGGGGCTGGGAGCAGTACTTC. Its translation is CASSLSSGGWEQYF.

The chain carries TRBV19 and TRBJ2-2; 8 positions match TRBD1. CDR1 and CDR2 (germline): LNHDA, SQIVND (reference sequence). The CDR3 length is 15 residues. Unmatched junction bases numbered 1, after V lost 1 base and J lost 3 bases. This CDR3 is CASSIGTGYTGELFF. The DNA for the CDR3 is TGTGCCAGTAGTATAGGGACAGGGTACACCGGGGAGCTGTTTTTT.

This sequence joins TRBV5-1 and TRBJ1-2; TRBD1 matches 9 bases. The CDR3 contains 14 residues. V lost 3 bases and J lost 8; bases outside the gene matches: 8. The germline CDR1 and CDR2 sequences are SGHRS and YFSETQ. CDR3 DNA sequence: TGCGCCAGCAGCTGGCCGGGACAGGGTACGGGCTACACCTTC. It yields the protein CASSWPGQGTGYTF. The whole variable domain, filled in from reference TRBV5-1 and TRBJ1-2, reads KAGVTQTPRYLIKTRGQQVTLSCSPISGHRSVSWYQQTPGQGLQFLFEYFSETQRNKGNFPGRFSGRQFSNSRSEMNVSTLELGDSALYLCASSWPGQGTGYTFGSGTRLTVV.

This rearrangement joins TRBV3-1 (or the pseudogene TRBV3-2) to TRBJ2-1, with 8 nucleotides matching TRBD1. Germline CDR1 is LGHDT and CDR2 is YNNKEL (reference sequence). V lost 4 bases, J lost 7 bases, and 21 bases stayed unmatched. The CDR3 runs to 19 residues. DNA for the CDR3: TGTGCCAGCAGCCCTTTTGGAGAGACAGGGGCTTTTTTTGGGAATGAGCAGTTCTTC. Amino acids: CASSPFGETGAFFGNEQFF.